One and the same sample provided the 5 T cell receptor beta chains below, sequenced in a study of shared clonotypes between healthy human individuals (dated by TCRdb to 2019 to 2021). Library preparation used the immunoSEQ multiplex PCR assay. This is the immuneACCESS table as TCRdb keeps it, with only in-frame sequences that have V and J called. A part of the clones is gone; compared with another copy, unresolved V genes explain less than half, and the rest is unexplained. Across this sample there are about 580,000 clones, with roughly 98% seen only once. 0.3% to 0.35% of the sample is held by the ten biggest clonotypes. CD8 naive samples were obtained by positive selection for CCR7 among CD45RO-negative cells, yielding a CD45RA+CCR7+ population from which TemRA cells were excluded. Sequencing used naive CD8+ T cells sorted from blood. The intended sense of this specimen's cell subset or site label: CD45RA+CCR7+. The origin of the receptors is a man aged 25-45 years in good health.

CDR3 amino acids: CASRGTSGKETQYF. Written as DNA, the CDR3 is TGTGCCAGCAGGGGGACTAGCGGGAAAGAGACCCAGTACTTC. The chain combines TRBV2 with TRBJ2-5, with TRBD2 identical over 13 bases. The V segment lost 6 bases and the J segment 3 bases; nucleotides outside the gene matches: 1. Germline V lookup: CDR1 SNHLY, CDR2 FYNNEI. The CDR3 length is 14 residues.

The V gene is TRBV5-4, the J gene TRBJ1-2; a possible D gene is TRBD1 (5 bases). Trimming pared 4 bases from V and 7 bases from J, leaving 11 bases between. The CDR3 consists of 12 residues. Germline V gives CDR1 SGHNT, CDR2 YYREEE (reference sequence). This chain's CDR3 is CASSLGEAGYTF. The CDR3 DNA reads as TGTGCCAGCAGCCTAGGGGAAGCTGGCTACACCTTC.

The chain carries TRBV9 and TRBJ2-2; 8 bases line up with TRBD1. Germline values: CDR1 SGDLS, CDR2 YYNGEE. The trim removed 2 bases at V and 3 bases at J, leaving 6 bases unmatched. There are 16 residues in the CDR3. In DNA, the CDR3 is TGTGCCAGCAGCGTCTATCAGGGGGCTGACACCGGGGAGCTGTTTTTT. Amino acid sequence: CASSVYQGADTGELFF.

V and J are TRBV12-1 and TRBJ1-2. TRBV12-1 is tagged as a pseudogene. This CDR3 contains 16 residues. CDR3 residues: CASSGAKIPTNYGYTF. The CDR3 DNA reads as TGTGCCAGCAGCGGTGCTAAAATTCCAACTAACTATGGCTACACCTTC.

V gene TRBV7-9 combines with J gene TRBJ2-2; a weak D match, TRBD2 (6 bases). This CDR3 comprises 16 residues. V gave up 5 bases and J gave up 3 bases, with 16 bases separating them. Germline V gene sequence: CDR1 SEHNR, CDR2 FQNEAQ (reference sequence). For the CDR3, the DNA is TGTGCCAGCAGCCACCCCGGGAGAGGGGACACCGGGGAGCTGTTTTTT. Residues: CASSHPGRGDTGELFF.